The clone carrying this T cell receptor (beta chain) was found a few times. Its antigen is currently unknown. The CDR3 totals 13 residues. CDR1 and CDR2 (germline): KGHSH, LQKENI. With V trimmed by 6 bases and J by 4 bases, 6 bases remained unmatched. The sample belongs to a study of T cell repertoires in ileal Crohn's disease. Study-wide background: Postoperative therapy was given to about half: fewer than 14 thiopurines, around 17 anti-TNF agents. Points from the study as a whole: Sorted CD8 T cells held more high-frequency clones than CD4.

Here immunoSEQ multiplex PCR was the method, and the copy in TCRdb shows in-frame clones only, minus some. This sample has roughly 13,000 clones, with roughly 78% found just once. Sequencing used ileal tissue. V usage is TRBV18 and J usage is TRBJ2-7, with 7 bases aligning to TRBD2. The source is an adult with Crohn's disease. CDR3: CASSRTGGYEQYF. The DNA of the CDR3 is TGTGCCAGCTCGCGGACCGGGGGGTACGAGCAGTACTTC.